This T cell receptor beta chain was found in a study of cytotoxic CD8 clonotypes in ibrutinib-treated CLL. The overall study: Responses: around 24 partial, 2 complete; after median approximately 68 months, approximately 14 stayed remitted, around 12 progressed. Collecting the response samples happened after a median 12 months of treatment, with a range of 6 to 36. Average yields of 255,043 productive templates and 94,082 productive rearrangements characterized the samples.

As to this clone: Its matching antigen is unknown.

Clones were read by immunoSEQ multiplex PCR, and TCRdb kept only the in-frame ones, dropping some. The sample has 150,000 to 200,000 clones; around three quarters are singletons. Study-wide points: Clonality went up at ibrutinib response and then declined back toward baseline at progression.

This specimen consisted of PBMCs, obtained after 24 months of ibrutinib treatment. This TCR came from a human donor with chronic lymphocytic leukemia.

CDR3 residues: CSVEYRVSGTEAFF. The CDR3 nucleotides read TGCAGCGTTGAATACAGGGTCTCCGGCACTGAAGCTTTCTTT. The chain links TRBV29-1 to TRBJ1-1, with D tentatively TRBD1 (6 bases). This CDR3 is built from 14 residues. Per the germline V gene, CDR1 is SQVTM and CDR2 is ANQGSEA. The V and J ends lost 2 bases and 4 bases respectively, with 14 bases between them.